The rows below give T cell receptor beta chains drawn from one sample of a study of spatial heterogeneity in lung cancer. TCRdb processed the 5' RACE reads anew with MiXCR; each CDR3 protein has one entry. The repertoire holds thousands of distinct CDR3 sequences, 9.6% seen once, with 12% in the top ten. Material: lung tumor tissue, obtained at surgery. These receptors originate from a male donor with early-stage non-small cell lung cancer. Both conserved end residues are part of each CDR3. A D gene is named only where the DNA matches it firmly. Clone sizes are shown as once, few, many, or a class for an expanded clone.

J	size	V	length	D	CDR3	DNA
TRBJ2-4	many	TRBV18	12	.	CASSPRENIQYF	TGTGCCAGCTCACCACGAGAAAACATTCAGTACTTC
TRBJ1-1	many	TRBV6-1	14	.	CASSEAFGGTEAFF	TGTGCCAGCAGTGAAGCGTTCGGGGGCACTGAAGCTTTCTTT
TRBJ1-2	many	TRBV12-3/TRBV12-4	14	.	CASTGRGPLYGYTF	TGTGCCAGCACCGGGCGGGGACCTCTCTATGGCTACACCTTC
TRBJ2-2	many	TRBV11-2	15	.	CASSQEYWVPGELFF	TGTGCCAGCAGCCAGGAGTATTGGGTCCCCGGGGAGCTGTTTTTT
TRBJ1-1	medium-sized	TRBV18	11	.	CASSLATEAFF	TGTGCCAGCTCATTGGCCACTGAAGCTTTCTTT
TRBJ1-2	medium-sized	TRBV20-1	17	.	CSASYPIAGLRNYGYTF	TGCAGTGCCAGTTACCCTATTGCAGGACTACGTAACTATGGCTACACCTTC
TRBJ2-1	many	TRBV24-1	17	.	CATSDSRLAGRGHEQFF	TGTGCCACCAGTGATTCAAGGCTAGCGGGCAGGGGGCATGAGCAGTTCTTC
TRBJ1-2	many	TRBV28	15	TRBD1	CASSYGTGGHYGYTF	TGTGCCAGCAGTTACGGGACAGGAGGGCACTATGGCTACACCTTC
TRBJ2-5	many	TRBV27	12	.	CASGRSVETQYF	TGTGCCAGCGGTAGATCGGTGGAGACCCAGTACTTC
TRBJ1-4	medium-sized	TRBV18	16	.	CASSPPTMQANEKLFF	TGTGCCAGCTCACCACCCACGATGCAGGCTAATGAAAAACTGTTTTTT
TRBJ2-1	many	TRBV5-1	15	.	CASSSPGPGYNEQFF	TGCGCCAGCAGCTCCCCGGGACCGGGTTACAATGAGCAGTTCTTC